This T cell receptor beta chain was found in a study of blood T cell repertoires in COVID-19 (dated by TCRdb to the early 2020s). In the study overall: Samples covering the acute and convalescent phases of COVID-19 were provided by collaborators in the United States, Italy and Spain. The dataset comprised deeply sampled blood TCRbeta repertoires from subjects exposed to, actively infected with, or recovered from COVID-19. The repertoires were made available in a free public database intended to serve as a resource for research on the immune response to SARS-CoV-2. The samples were drawn from the first 160 participants of the ongoing ImmuneRACE study and from over a thousand subjects provided by 6 global collaborators. Nearly every sample came with metadata listing a de-identified subject ID, COVID-19 status, age in years and sex. HLA class I and class II types, where available, came from metadata supplied by the sample provider rather than from assay-based typing. The prospective study material was composed of cDNA or gDNA derived from T cells, B-cell-depleted T cells, or PBMCs. Results the study describes overall, beyond this receptor: The amount of clinical and demographic metadata varied by source and participant and was provided uncurated.

Counted from cysteine to phenylalanine, this CDR3 has 11 amino acids. The entry retains the CDR3 DNA only, 33 bases that are in frame from base 1. V drops 4 bases and J drops 5 bases, leaving 5 bases in between. As regards this clone: Its target antigen remains unknown. No base-level quality is on record; no much larger clone is a single base apart.

TCRbeta CDR3 regions were amplified from genomic DNA by means of the immunoSEQ Assay, a bias-controlled multiplex PCR. As for how the authors treated the data: The number of nucleated cells in each sample was estimated from the amplification of reference gene primers within the assay. Sequence reads were collapsed and filtered to measure the absolute abundance of every unique TCRbeta CDR3 rearrangement. For each sample, productive Simpson clonality was calculated as the square root of Simpson's diversity index across productive rearrangements. Drawn from immuneACCESS, this table holds only the in-frame rearrangements with V and J called that TCRdb kept. Clones are partly lost; checked studies trace under half to an unresolved V gene and leave the rest unexplained. That table supplies the V and J calls and clone size; D and trimming were determined from the DNA. The sample has more than 65,000 clones on record, approximately 84% of them singletons. The biggest ten clones account for 10% to 15% of the sample.

Each collaborating institution followed its own protocols to collect whole blood in K2EDTA tubes. For TCRbeta analysis, collaborators shipped samples in one of three forms: frozen whole blood, isolated PBMCs, or DNA extracted from either of those sample types. The chain joins TRBV12-3 or TRBV12-4 to TRBJ1-1, with the D gene too uncertain to name. This receptor was obtained from a human donor in a cohort sampled during active COVID-19. Sequences were obtained from peripheral blood. The DNA sequence reads TGTGCCAGCAGTTACCTAACTGAAGCTTTCTTT. It codes for CASSYLTEAFF.